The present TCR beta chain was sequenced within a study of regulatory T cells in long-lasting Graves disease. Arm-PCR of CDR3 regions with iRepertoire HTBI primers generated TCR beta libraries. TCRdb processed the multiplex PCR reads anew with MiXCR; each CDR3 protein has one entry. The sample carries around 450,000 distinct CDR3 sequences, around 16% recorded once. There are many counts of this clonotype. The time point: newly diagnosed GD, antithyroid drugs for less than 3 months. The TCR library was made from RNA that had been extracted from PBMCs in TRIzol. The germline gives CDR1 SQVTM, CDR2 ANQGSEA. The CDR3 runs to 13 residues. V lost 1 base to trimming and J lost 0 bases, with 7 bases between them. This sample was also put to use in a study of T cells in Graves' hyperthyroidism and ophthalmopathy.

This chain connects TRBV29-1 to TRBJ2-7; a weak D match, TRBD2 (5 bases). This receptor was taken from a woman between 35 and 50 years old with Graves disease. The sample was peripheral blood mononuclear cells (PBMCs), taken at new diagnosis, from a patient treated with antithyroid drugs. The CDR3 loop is CSVEAGDSYEQYF. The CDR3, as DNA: TGCAGCGTTGAAGCCGGGGACTCCTACGAGCAGTACTTC.